Below are 22 T cell receptor beta chains sequenced from a single sample in a study of T cells in Graves' hyperthyroidism and ophthalmopathy. The TCR beta CDR3 regions underwent amplification using RNA transcripts as the source. An initial round of RT-PCR targeting the TCR CDR3 relied on the HTBI primer set. Each CDR3 protein gets one entry after TCRdb re-called the multiplex PCR reads with MiXCR. The sample carries some 550,000 distinct CDR3 sequences, more than 20% recorded once. The specimen was blood. The receptors shown here come from a man younger than 30 with Graves' hyperthyroidism.

This clonotype was seen ten or more times. The V gene is TRBV6-5, the J gene TRBJ1-1; the D is unclear. Germline CDR1 reads MNHEY; CDR2 reads SVGAGI. V dropped 3 bases and J dropped 0 bases, with 11 bases sitting between them. This CDR3 region has 15 residues. The CDR3 DNA follows: TGTGCCAGCAGTTATGGGGTCTTGATGAACACTGAAGCTTTCTTT. Its protein product is CASSYGVLMNTEAFF.

In this sample, this clonotype turned up a few times. V is TRBV18 and J is TRBJ1-1; perhaps TRBD1 as D (5 bases). CDR3 length: 13 residues. Germline V gene sequence: CDR1 KGHSH, CDR2 LQKENI. Trimming removed 1 base from V and 5 bases from J, with 8 bases in between. The CDR3 loop reads CASSPRSGTEAFF. Here the CDR3 DNA reads TGTGCCAGCTCACCACGGTCAGGGACTGAAGCTTTCTTT.

This clonotype was found a few times. J is TRBJ1-1 and V is TRBV28, with D perhaps TRBD1 (5 bases). Between the trimmed V and J ends, which lost 3 bases and 5 bases, there was a span of 19 bases. This CDR3 is built from 16 residues. Germline CDR1 reads MDHEN; CDR2 reads SYDVKM. The DNA of the CDR3 is TGTGCCAGCAGTTTTCGATCAGGGTCGGGGGATACTGAAGCTTTCTTT. Protein: CASSFRSGSGDTEAFF.

This clonotype was counted many times. V and J are TRBV28 and TRBJ1-2, with D perhaps TRBD1 (6 bases). Germline V CDR1 and CDR2: MDHEN, SYDVKM. The CDR3 runs to 17 residues. The V end lost 4 bases, the J end lost 0 bases, and 18 bases lay between the germline ends. The CDR3 coding sequence is TGTGCCAGCAGTTCACCTTACTGGGACAAAACTAACTATGGCTACACCTTC. This codes for CASSSPYWDKTNYGYTF.

This clonotype was counted at least ten times. The chain employs TRBV11-2 and TRBJ1-2; 7 nucleotides agree with TRBD1. CDR3 length: 15 amino acids. V was pared by 2 bases and J by 4 bases, with 7 bases of the junction left unmatched. Germline CDR1 is SGHAT and CDR2 is FQNNGV. CDR3 region: CASSLITGQPYGYTF. CDR3 bases: TGTGCCAGCAGCTTAATCACGGGACAGCCCTATGGCTACACCTTC.

CDR3 region: CSATDQETQYF. As DNA, the CDR3 is TGCAGCGCGACAGACCAAGAGACCCAGTACTTC. This chain links TRBV29-1 with TRBJ2-5, with D maybe TRBD1 (5 bases). CDR1 is SQVTM, CDR2 ANQGSEA, per germline. V shed 7 bases and J shed 0 bases, with 6 bases lying between them. The CDR3 length is 11 residues. The variable domain in full, completed from reference TRBV29-1 and TRBJ2-5, reads SAVISQKPSRDICQRGTSLTIQCQVDSQVTMMFWYRQQPGQSLTLIATANQGSEATYESGFVIDKFPISRPNLTFSTLTVSNMSPEDSSIYLCSATDQETQYFGPGTRLLVL.

This clonotype has only a few counts. Germline is not matched at one junction end, which may reflect a read error. The chain carries TRBV2 and TRBJ2-4; 8 bases fit TRBD1. The germline V gene encodes CDR1 SNHLY and CDR2 FYNNEI. The CDR3 consists of 16 residues. The CDR3 nucleotides read TGTGCCAGCAAGAGACGGTTGGACAGGGTGATTAACATTAAGTACTTC. It codes for CASKRRLDRVINIKYF.

This clonotype was seen many times. The chain uses TRBV12-3 or TRBV12-4 and TRBJ2-2, with D maybe TRBD2 (6 bases). V lost 5 bases and J 6 bases, leaving 19 bases between the germline ends. This CDR3 spans 16 amino acids. The CDR3 DNA follows: TGTGCCAGCAGTAGGATAATACAGGCGGGGTCCGGGGAGCTGTTTTTT. This gives the protein CASSRIIQAGSGELFF.

The chain employs TRBV7-8 and TRBJ2-7; D might be TRBD2 (6 bases). V gave up 7 bases and J gave up 2 bases, with 15 bases separating them. Germline-derived CDR1 and CDR2 are SGHVS and FQNEAQ. This CDR3 comprises 14 residues. CDR3 amino acids: CASTFGGTTYEQYF. CDR3 nucleotide sequence: TGTGCCAGCACCTTCGGGGGTACTACCTACGAGCAGTACTTC.

This sequence joins TRBV2 and TRBJ1-1; possibly TRBD1 for D (6 bases). CDR3 length: 14 amino acids. The V gene lost 4 bases and the J gene lost 7 bases, with 16 bases spanning the gap. The germline V gene encodes CDR1 SNHLY and CDR2 FYNNEI. The CDR3 nucleotides are TGTGCCAGCAGTGCCAATACAGGGCTCGTTGAAGCTTTCTTT. It specifies CASSANTGLVEAFF.

This clonotype was counted many times. The chain couples TRBV30 to TRBJ1-1, with D tentatively TRBD1 (5 bases). In germline, CDR1 is GTSNPN, CDR2 SVGIG (reference sequence). The length of the CDR3 is 14 residues. Deletions cut 1 base from V and 3 bases from J, with 12 bases between. The CDR3 DNA is TGTGCCTGGAGTGAGCCGGGACGGCACACTGAAGCTTTCTTT. Residues: CAWSEPGRHTEAFF.

This clonotype turned up a few times. The V and J genes are TRBV11-2 and TRBJ2-2; TRBD1 matches 8 bases. This CDR3 is 14 amino acids long. V shed 4 bases, J shed 6 bases, and the junction held 4 bases outside the gene matches. From germline, CDR1 is SGHAT and CDR2 FQNNGV. The CDR3 loop is CASSYIQGAGELFF. Here the CDR3 DNA reads TGTGCCAGCAGCTATATACAGGGGGCCGGGGAGCTGTTTTTT.

This clonotype has more than one count but fewer than ten. This chain joins TRBV6-2 or TRBV6-3 and TRBJ2-7; weak D call: TRBD1 (5 bases). This CDR3 contains 13 residues. Per germline, CDR1 MNHEY and CDR2 SVGEGT. The ends were cut back, 4 bases at V and 4 bases at J, with 11 bases in the middle. CDR3 region: CASSFRTKYEQYF. The CDR3, as DNA: TGTGCCAGCAGTTTCAGGACAAAATACGAGCAGTACTTC.

This clonotype was counted only a few times. The chain carries TRBV7-9 and TRBJ1-1, with D unclear. The V end lost 1 base, the J end lost 1 base, and 10 bases lay between the germline ends. From germline, CDR1 is SEHNR and CDR2 FQNEAQ (reference sequence). The CDR3 runs to 15 residues. CDR3 sequence (DNA): TGTGCCAGCAGCTTAGGTTTGCAGCAGAACACTGAAGCTTTCTTT. This translates into CASSLGLQQNTEAFF.

The chain is built from TRBV6-1 and TRBJ1-2; 12 bases fit TRBD1. Germline V gene sequence: CDR1 MNHNS, CDR2 SASEGT. The CDR3 has 15 residues. V shed 7 bases, J shed 7 bases, and the junction held 10 bases outside the gene matches. The CDR3 here is CASTKRGQGARGYTF. The CDR3, as DNA: TGTGCCAGCACCAAAAGGGGACAGGGGGCGCGTGGCTACACCTTC.

This clonotype was picked up many times. The J gene is TRBJ1-2, the V gene TRBV28; D is possibly TRBD1 (6 bases). CDR1 and CDR2 (germline): MDHEN, SYDVKM. Deletions cut 3 bases from V and 4 bases from J, with 15 bases between. This CDR3 has 15 residues. The CDR3, as DNA: TGTGCCAGCAGTTTGAACAGGGTTAGCCTCTATGGCTACACCTTC. This gives the protein CASSLNRVSLYGYTF.

The J gene is TRBJ2-2, the V gene TRBV11-1; 10 nucleotides align to TRBD2. After removal of 5 bases from V and 0 bases from J, the junction contained 6 bases not matched to a gene. The CDR3 contains 17 residues. Looked up from germline, CDR1 is SGHAT and CDR2 is FQDESV (reference sequence). Here the CDR3 reads CASSMSGGGANTGELFF. The DNA for the CDR3 is TGTGCCAGCAGCATGAGCGGGGGGGGCGCGAACACCGGGGAGCTGTTTTTT.

This clonotype was counted ten times or more. This chain uses TRBV19 with TRBJ2-2; D is unclear. From germline, CDR1 is LNHDA and CDR2 SQIVND (reference sequence). The V gene lost 10 bases and the J gene lost 3 bases, with 15 bases spanning the gap. The length of the CDR3 is 14 residues. The CDR3 loop reads CATRHYEDTGELFF. CDR3 coding DNA: TGTGCCACCCGACATTACGAAGACACCGGGGAGCTGTTTTTT.

At least ten counts were recorded for this clonotype. As DNA, the CDR3 is TGTGCCAGCAGGTTCTTATCTGGAAACACCATATATTTT. Translating gives CASRFLSGNTIYF. The gene calls are TRBV2 and TRBJ1-3; D gene ambiguous. This CDR3 spans 13 amino acids. Germline V CDR1 and CDR2: SNHLY, FYNNEI. Trimming pared 6 bases from V and 1 base from J, leaving 7 bases between.

The genes are TRBV6-4 and TRBJ2-7, with 10 bases aligning to TRBD1. From germline, CDR1 is MRHNA and CDR2 SNTAGT. J was trimmed by 3 bases and V by 6 bases; bases with no gene match: 11. The CDR3 runs to 16 residues. The CDR3 is CASSKLAGTGDYEQYF. Written as DNA, the CDR3 is TGTGCCAGCAGCAAGCTGGCCGGGACAGGGGACTACGAGCAGTACTTC.

This clonotype came up many times. The chain employs TRBV6-2 or TRBV6-3 and TRBJ1-6; D may be TRBD1 (6 bases). The germline CDR1 and CDR2 sequences are MNHEY and SVGEGT. The CDR3 extends over 12 amino acids. V dropped 6 bases and J dropped 9 bases, with 9 bases sitting between them. CDR3 bases: TGTGCCAGCAGGGACAGTATTTCACCCCTCCACTTT. It specifies CASRDSISPLHF.

In this sample, this clonotype turned up a few times. Relative to the germline gene, one junction end is altered; a read error may explain this. V gene TRBV10-1 combines with J gene TRBJ1-1; no reliable D call. CDR3 length: 13 amino acids. Germline lookup yields CDR1 WNHNN and CDR2 SYGVQD (reference sequence). In DNA form, the CDR3 reads TGCGCCAGCAGTGTTACGGGGAACACTGAAGCTTCCTTT. Its protein is CASSVTGNTEASF.